A selection of T cell receptor beta chains follows, all from one sample in a study of cytomegalovirus exposure and HLA in healthy donors. Libraries were prepared by immunoSEQ multiplex PCR; TCRdb keeps only in-frame clonotypes and omits some of them. The top ten clones hold about 2.7% of a sample with 130,000 or so clones, more than 65% of them seen once. The material sequenced was PBMCs. These TCRs come from a young woman in good health and CMV-seropositive. Both conserved end residues are part of each CDR3. A D gene is named only where the DNA matches it firmly.

TRBV10-2,TRBJ1-2,.,13,CASTLERNYGYTF
TRBV6-1,TRBJ2-1,TRBD2,16,CASSEDLAGAYNEQFF
TRBV7-6,TRBJ2-2,.,16,CASSSTSGGAAGELFF
TRBV11-2,TRBJ1-5,TRBD1,17,CASSIGQAEVGNQPQHF
TRBV28,TRBJ2-7,.,15,CASSPRTGGLGEQYF
TRBV28,TRBJ1-5,TRBD1,13,CASRGQGEQPQHF
TRBV9,TRBJ2-7,TRBD1,15,CASSVGQFTFYEQYF
TRBV6-5,TRBJ1-1,TRBD1,13,CASNRQGRNEAFF
TRBV28,TRBJ2-7,TRBD2,16,CASTLGGAGGTYEQYF
TRBV28,TRBJ2-4,.,14,CASSLQAGGNIQYF
TRBV28,TRBJ1-6,.,13,CASSLETLSPLHF
TRBV18,TRBJ1-6,.,14,CASSPEQGGSPLHF
TRBV5-1,TRBJ2-7,.,14,CASSWDVGGYEQYF
TRBV10-3,TRBJ2-1,TRBD1,14,CAISVTTGRREQFF
TRBV9,TRBJ2-2,.,12,CASSSFSGELFF
TRBV11-2,TRBJ2-5,TRBD2,16,CASSLGRGGIQETQYF
TRBV11-2,TRBJ2-5,TRBD2,14,CASSRRAGEETQYF
TRBV4-1,TRBJ2-7,.,18,CASSQVLRTVGVVYEQYF
TRBV6-6,TRBJ1-5,.,12,CASSAPRGPQHF
TRBV9,TRBJ1-5,.,14,CASSDQFSNQPQHF
TRBV19,TRBJ1-5,.,15,CASSTTGMGNQPQHF
TRBV7-9,TRBJ2-5,TRBD2,18,CASSSRLVQRGEVETQYF
TRBV6-1,TRBJ2-2,TRBD2,14,CACSGGQDTGELFF
TRBV29-1,TRBJ2-3,.,14,CSVEESGTTDTQYF
TRBV6-5,TRBJ2-3,.,13,CASSYSYTDTQYF
TRBV18,TRBJ1-2,.,13,CASSPKGAAGYTF
TRBV19,TRBJ2-7,TRBD1,13,CASSLDRANEQYF
TRBV12-1,TRBJ2-7,.,13,CASTRTSGYEQYF
TRBV6-4,TRBJ2-1,.,13,CASSFLGSDEQFF
TRBV11-2,TRBJ2-7,.,15,CASSGAGLELYEQYF
TRBV5-4,TRBJ1-6,TRBD1,15,CASSYRDRGGSPLHF
TRBV4-2,TRBJ2-3,TRBD2,15,CASSQERGGLDTQYF
TRBV21-1,TRBJ1-1,.,13,CASSKAGGNEAFF
TRBV4-1,TRBJ1-1,TRBD1,12,CASSLTGGEAFF
TRBV5-4,TRBJ1-5,TRBD1,20,CASSLFSRDRGVYSNQPQHF
TRBV7-8,TRBJ2-7,.,15,CASSLDPAPTNEQYF
TRBV10-3,TRBJ1-5,.,11,CAIEPSRPQHF
TRBV5-8,TRBJ1-2,TRBD1,15,CASSFGTGGHYGYTF
TRBV5-5,TRBJ1-6,.,13,CASMRGIGSPLHF
TRBV18,TRBJ1-2,.,13,CASSEGDDYGYTF
TRBV6-1,TRBJ1-5,TRBD1,14,CASSADRGHQPQHF
TRBV11-3,TRBJ2-2,TRBD2,15,CASSSHRGVVGELFF
TRBV5-6,TRBJ2-7,.,13,CASSLGTTYEQYF
TRBV5-4,TRBJ2-3,TRBD2,15,CASSLTSGSTDTQYF
TRBV9,TRBJ2-1,TRBD2,15,CASSLAGGPPNEQFF
TRBV11-2,TRBJ1-5,TRBD1,14,CASSRQGLNQPQHF
TRBV30,TRBJ2-7,.,12,CAWSPQALEQYF